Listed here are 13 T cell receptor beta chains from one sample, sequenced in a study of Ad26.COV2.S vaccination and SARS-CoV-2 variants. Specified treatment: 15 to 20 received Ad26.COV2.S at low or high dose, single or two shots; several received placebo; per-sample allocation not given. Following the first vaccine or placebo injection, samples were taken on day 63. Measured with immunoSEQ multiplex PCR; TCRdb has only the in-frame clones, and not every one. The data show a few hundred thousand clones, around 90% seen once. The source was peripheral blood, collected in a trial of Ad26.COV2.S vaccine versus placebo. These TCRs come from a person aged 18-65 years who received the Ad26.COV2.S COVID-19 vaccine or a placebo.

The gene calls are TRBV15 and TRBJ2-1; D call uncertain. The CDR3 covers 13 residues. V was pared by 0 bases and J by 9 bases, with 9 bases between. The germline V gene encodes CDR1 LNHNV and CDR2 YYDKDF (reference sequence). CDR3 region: CATSRDPGSEQFF. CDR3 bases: TGTGCCACCAGCAGAGATCCAGGCAGTGAGCAGTTCTTC.

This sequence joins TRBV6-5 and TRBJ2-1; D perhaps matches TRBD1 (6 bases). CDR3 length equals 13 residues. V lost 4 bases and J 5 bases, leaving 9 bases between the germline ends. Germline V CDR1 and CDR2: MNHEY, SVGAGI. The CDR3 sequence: CASSSRGNNEQFF. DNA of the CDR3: TGTGCCAGCAGTTCCAGGGGCAACAATGAGCAGTTCTTC.

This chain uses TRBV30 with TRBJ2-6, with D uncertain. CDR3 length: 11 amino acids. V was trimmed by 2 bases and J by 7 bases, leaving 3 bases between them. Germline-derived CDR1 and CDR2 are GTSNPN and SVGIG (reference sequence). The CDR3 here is CAWSPANVLTF. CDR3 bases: TGTGCCTGGAGTCCAGCCAACGTCCTGACTTTC.

Here the CDR3 DNA reads TGTGCCAGCAGCATTCTACTAGCCCGTGAGCAGTTCTTC. This encodes CASSILLAREQFF. The chain recombines TRBV2 with TRBJ2-1; a possible D gene is TRBD2 (6 bases). CDR3 length equals 13 residues. Germline V gene lookup returns CDR1 SNHLY and CDR2 FYNNEI. V gave up 6 bases and J gave up 9 bases, with 15 bases separating them.

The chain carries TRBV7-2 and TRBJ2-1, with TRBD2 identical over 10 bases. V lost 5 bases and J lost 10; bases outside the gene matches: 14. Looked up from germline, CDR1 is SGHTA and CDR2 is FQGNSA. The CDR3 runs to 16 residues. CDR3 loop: CASSRPGTSALREQFF. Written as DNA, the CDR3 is TGTGCCAGCAGCCGCCCCGGGACTAGCGCTTTACGGGAGCAGTTCTTC.

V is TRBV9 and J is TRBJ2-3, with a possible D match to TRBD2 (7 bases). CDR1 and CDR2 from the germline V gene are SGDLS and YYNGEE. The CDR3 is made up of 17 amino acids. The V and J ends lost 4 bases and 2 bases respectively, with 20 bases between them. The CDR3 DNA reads TGTGCCAGCAGCCCTAAAATGGGCGGGGGCTCCACAGATACGCAGTATTTT. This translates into CASSPKMGGGSTDTQYF.

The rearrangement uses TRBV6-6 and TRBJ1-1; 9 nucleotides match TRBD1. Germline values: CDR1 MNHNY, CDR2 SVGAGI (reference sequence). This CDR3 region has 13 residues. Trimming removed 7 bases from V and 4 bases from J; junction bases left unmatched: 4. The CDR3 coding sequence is TGTGCCAGCACCGCACAGGGGGCCACTGAAGCTTTCTTT. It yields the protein CASTAQGATEAFF.

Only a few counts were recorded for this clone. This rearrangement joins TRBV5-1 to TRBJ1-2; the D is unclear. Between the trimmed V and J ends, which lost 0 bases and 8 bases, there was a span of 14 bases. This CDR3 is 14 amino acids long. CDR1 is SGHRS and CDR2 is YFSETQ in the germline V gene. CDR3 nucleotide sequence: TGCGCCAGCAGCTTGGATCCCCCTTCCTGGGGCTACACCTTC. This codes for CASSLDPPSWGYTF.

CDR3 sequence: CASSSKVYTSTDTQYF. The CDR3 nucleotides read TGTGCCAGCAGCTCCAAAGTCTACACTAGCACAGATACGCAGTATTTT. The chain has TRBV11-2 and TRBJ2-3; D ambiguous. CDR3 length: 16 residues. Germline V gives CDR1 SGHAT, CDR2 FQNNGV. The germline V and J ends were trimmed by 4 bases and 0 bases, with 14 bases remaining between them. Based on the CDR3 plus reference TRBV11-2 and TRBJ2-3, the full variable domain is EAGVAQSPRYKIIEKRQSVAFWCNPISGHATLYWYQQILGQGPKLLIQFQNNGVVDDSQLPKDRFSAERLKGVDSTLKIQPAKLEDSAVYLCASSSKVYTSTDTQYFGPGTRLTVL.

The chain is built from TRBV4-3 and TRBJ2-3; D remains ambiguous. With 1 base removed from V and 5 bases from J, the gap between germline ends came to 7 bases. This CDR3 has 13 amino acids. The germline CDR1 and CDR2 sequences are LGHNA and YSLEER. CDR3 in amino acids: CASSQVLGDTQYF. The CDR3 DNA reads TGCGCCAGCAGCCAAGTATTAGGAGATACGCAGTATTTT.

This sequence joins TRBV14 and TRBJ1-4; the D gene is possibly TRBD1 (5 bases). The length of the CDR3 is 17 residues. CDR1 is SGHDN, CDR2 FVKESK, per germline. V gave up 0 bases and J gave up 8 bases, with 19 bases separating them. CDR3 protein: CASSQDRGIQGKEKLFF. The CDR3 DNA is TGTGCCAGCAGCCAAGATCGGGGGATCCAGGGAAAGGAAAAACTGTTTTTT.

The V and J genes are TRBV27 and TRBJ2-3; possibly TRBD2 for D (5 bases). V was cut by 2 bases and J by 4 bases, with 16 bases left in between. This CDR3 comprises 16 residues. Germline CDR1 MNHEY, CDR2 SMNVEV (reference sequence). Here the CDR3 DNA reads TGTGCCAGCAGTTTAAACAGCGGCAGTATCGCAGATACGCAGTATTTT. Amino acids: CASSLNSGSIADTQYF.

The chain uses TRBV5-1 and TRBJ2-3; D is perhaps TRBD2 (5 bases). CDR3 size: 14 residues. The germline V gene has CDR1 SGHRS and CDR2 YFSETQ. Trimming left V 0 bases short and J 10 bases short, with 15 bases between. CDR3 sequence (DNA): TGCGCCAGCAGCTTGGGGGCCCTAGAGGGTCCGCAGTATTTT. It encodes CASSLGALEGPQYF.